This T cell receptor beta chain appears in the sequencing data of a study of cytomegalovirus exposure and HLA in healthy donors. A word on this clone: Its target is unknown.

Study results and limitations: In a later analysis, common viral pathogens appeared linked to several of the most significant clusters. Per a later analysis, about 15,000 TCR beta sequences showed association with HLA alleles at 0.05 false discovery rate.

The study ran its PCR with 60 Vbeta and 13 Jbeta primers. The protocol was immunoSEQ multiplex PCR, while the TCRdb copy is restricted to in-frame clones and leaves out a portion. Its listing shows around 45,000 clones. Trimming at V came to 7 bases and at J to 2 bases, leaving 6 bases not matched to a gene. Germline CDR1 MNHNS, CDR2 SASEGT. The CDR3 totals 14 residues. This receptor was obtained from a male donor in good health and CMV-seronegative. This sequence joins TRBV6-1 and TRBJ2-7; TRBD1 matches 9 bases. The sample was PBMCs. The CDR3 region has the DNA TGTGCCAGCATTAAGGACAGGGGACCCTACGAGCAGTACTTC. This encodes CASIKDRGPYEQYF.